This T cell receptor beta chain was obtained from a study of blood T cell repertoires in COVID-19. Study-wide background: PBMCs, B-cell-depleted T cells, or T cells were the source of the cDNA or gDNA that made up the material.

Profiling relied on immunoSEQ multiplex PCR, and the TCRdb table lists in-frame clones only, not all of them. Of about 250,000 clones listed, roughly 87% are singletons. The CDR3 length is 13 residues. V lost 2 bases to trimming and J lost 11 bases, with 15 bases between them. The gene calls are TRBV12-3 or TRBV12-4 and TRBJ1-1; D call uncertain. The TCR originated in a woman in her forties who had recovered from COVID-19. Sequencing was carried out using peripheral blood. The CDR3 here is CASSLLVGGRAFF. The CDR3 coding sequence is TGTGCCAGCAGTTTATTGGTGGGTGGGCGTGCTTTCTTT.